What follows is one T cell receptor beta chain and its context. This CDR3 has 16 amino acids. With 5 bases clipped from V and 5 bases from J, the junction kept 9 bases outside the gene matches. CDR1 is SEHNR and CDR2 is FQNEAQ in the germline V gene (reference sequence). This record belongs to a study of T cell responses to AZD1222 COVID-19 vaccine. Data came from immunoSEQ multiplex PCR; TCRdb stores just in-frame clones and leaves some out. Found here are 75,000 to 95,000 clones, roughly 90% of them singletons; the top ten hold about 11%. The sample consisted of peripheral blood, taken on day 0 of AZD1222 vaccination. The chain couples TRBV7-9 to TRBJ1-5, with 10 bases fitting TRBD1. This clonotype was sampled from an adult in good health. The CDR3, as DNA: TGTGCCAGCAGCCCGAGCCGACAGGGGGCCGATCAGCCCCAGCATTTT. Protein product: CASSPSRQGADQPQHF. The variable domain in full, with the rest retrieved from reference TRBV7-9 and TRBJ1-5, is DTGVSQNPRHKITKRGQNVTFRCDPISEHNRLYWYRQTLGQGPEFLTYFQNEAQLEKSRLLSDRFSAERPKGSFSTLEIQRTEQGDSAMYLCASSPSRQGADQPQHFGDGTRLSIL.